These 6 T cell receptor beta chains came from one sample sequenced in a study of Ad26.COV2.S vaccination and SARS-CoV-2 variants. Treatment denoted: around 19 received Ad26.COV2.S at low or high dose, single or two shots; five or six received placebo; per-sample allocation not given. Sampling happened 63 days after the first vaccine or placebo injection. TCRdb's table, derived via immunoSEQ multiplex PCR, lists solely in-frame clones and lacks some. The sample comprises approximately 300,000 clones, around four fifths of which are singletons, and about 2.1% rests with the top ten. The sample in question was peripheral blood, obtained in a trial of Ad26.COV2.S vaccine versus placebo. These receptor sequences come from a person between 18 and 65 years old who received the Ad26.COV2.S COVID-19 vaccine or a placebo.

V is TRBV5-8 and J is TRBJ1-2; D is uncertain. The germline gives CDR1 SGHTS, CDR2 YDEGEE. V lost 0 bases, J lost 0 bases, and 15 bases lay in between. The CDR3 spans 17 residues. The CDR3: CASSLERAPAPNYGYTF. CDR3 DNA sequence: TGTGCCAGCAGCTTGGAAAGGGCCCCGGCTCCTAACTATGGCTACACCTTC.

The chain combines TRBV10-2 with TRBJ1-4, with D maybe TRBD1 (6 bases). Per the germline V gene, CDR1 is WSHSY and CDR2 is SAAADI. This CDR3 spans 15 amino acids. V lost 6 bases and J lost 8, with 19 bases in between. In DNA form, the CDR3 reads TGCGCCAGCAGGGCCAGTGAGGCGGGGGGCGAAAAACTGTTTTTT. Its protein product is CASRASEAGGEKLFF.

This clone was detected once. This sequence joins TRBV2 and TRBJ1-1; TRBD1 matches at 7 bases. CDR1 is SNHLY and CDR2 is FYNNEI in the germline V gene. CDR3 size: 13 residues. The junction had 1 base not matched to a gene; V was cut back by 0 bases and J by 6 bases. The CDR3 DNA reads TGTGCCAGCAGTGAAGCCAGGGGGGCTGAAGCTTTCTTT. It yields the protein CASSEARGAEAFF.

This clone was found a few times. The chain recombines TRBV11-2 with TRBJ2-7; maybe TRBD2 (5 bases). V lost 1 base and J lost 7, with 20 bases in between. The CDR3 sequence is 16 residues long. Germline V CDR1 and CDR2: SGHAT, FQNNGV. The CDR3 DNA reads TGTGCCAGCAGCTTAGTTAGGCGCGCGACGGGATCAGAGCAGTACTTC. Translating gives CASSLVRRATGSEQYF. The full variable domain, in which reference TRBV11-2 and TRBJ2-7 provide the parts outside the CDR3, is EAGVAQSPRYKIIEKRQSVAFWCNPISGHATLYWYQQILGQGPKLLIQFQNNGVVDDSQLPKDRFSAERLKGVDSTLKIQPAKLEDSAVYLCASSLVRRATGSEQYFGPGTRLTVT.

This clone was seen a few times. This rearrangement joins TRBV3-1 (or the pseudogene TRBV3-2) to TRBJ1-1; perhaps TRBD1 as D (5 bases). The CDR3 loop spans 15 amino acids. The germline CDR1 and CDR2 sequences are LGHDT and YNNKEL (reference sequence). Trimming removed 3 bases from V and 4 bases from J, with 15 bases in between. This chain's CDR3 is CASSHPTAGGTEAFF. The CDR3 DNA reads as TGTGCCAGCAGCCACCCTACGGCCGGGGGCACTGAAGCTTTCTTT.

This clone was seen only once. The chain couples TRBV11-3 to TRBJ1-1; tentative D call: TRBD1 (5 bases). The germline gives CDR1 SGHNT, CDR2 YENEEA. V lost 5 bases and J lost 0, with 10 bases in between. The CDR3 is 14 residues long. DNA for the CDR3: TGTGCCAGCAGCCCAGGGCCCCTGAACACTGAAGCTTTCTTT. Its translation: CASSPGPLNTEAFF.